This T cell receptor (beta chain) is drawn from a study of blood T cells in healthy people across ages. The germline V gene encodes CDR1 SNHLY and CDR2 FYNNEI. V lost 11 bases and J lost 6; bases outside the gene matches: 9. This CDR3 has 13 residues. For this clonotype: The antigen remains undetermined.

Whole-study findings and limits: Roughly linear declines in TCR beta diversity per million T cells occurred with age. Expanded clonotype shifts may have been confounded, as the donors had an unknown CMV status.

Primers used in a second PCR of about 7 to 12 cycles were a sample-barcoded 5' primer and a J-beta primer mix. Each of the cDNA molecules was tagged by a template-switch adaptor with 12 random nucleotides. Every sample returned 2.5 million or more CDR3-containing paired-end reads. MiXCR, applied by TCRdb to the 5' RACE reads, yields one record per CDR3 protein. The sample shows approximately 1.5 million distinct CDR3 sequences, approximately 39% of them seen only once. This chain links TRBV2 with TRBJ1-4; 7 bases align to TRBD1. This TCR was sampled from a woman between 18 and 30 years old in good health. The source material was blood. The CDR3, as DNA: TGTGCCGGCAACAGGGGTGGCTATGAAAAACTGTTTTTT. It translates to CAGNRGGYEKLFF. The full variable domain, completed using reference TRBV2 and TRBJ1-4, is EPEVTQTPSHQVTQMGQEVILRCVPISNHLYFYWYRQILGQKVEFLVSFYNNEISEKSEIFDDQFSVERPDGSNFTLKIRSTKLEDSAMYFCAGNRGGYEKLFFGSGTQLSVL.